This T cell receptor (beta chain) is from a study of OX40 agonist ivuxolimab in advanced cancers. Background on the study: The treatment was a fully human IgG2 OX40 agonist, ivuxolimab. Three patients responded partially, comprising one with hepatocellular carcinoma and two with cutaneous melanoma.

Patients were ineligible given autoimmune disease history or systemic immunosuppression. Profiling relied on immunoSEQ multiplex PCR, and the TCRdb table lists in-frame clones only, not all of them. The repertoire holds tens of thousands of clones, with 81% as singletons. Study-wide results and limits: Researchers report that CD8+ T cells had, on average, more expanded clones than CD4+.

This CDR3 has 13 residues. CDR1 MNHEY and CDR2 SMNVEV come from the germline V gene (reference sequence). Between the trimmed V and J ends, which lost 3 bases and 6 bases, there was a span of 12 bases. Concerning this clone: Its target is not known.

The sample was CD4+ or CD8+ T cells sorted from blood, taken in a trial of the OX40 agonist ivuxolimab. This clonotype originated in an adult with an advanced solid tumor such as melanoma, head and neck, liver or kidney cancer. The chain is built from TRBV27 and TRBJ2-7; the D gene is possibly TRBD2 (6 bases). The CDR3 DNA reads TGTGCCAGCAGTTTGGGGGGATCGCTCGAGCAGTACTTC. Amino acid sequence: CASSLGGSLEQYF.